This entry lists 2 T cell receptor beta chains sequenced from one sample in a study of spatial heterogeneity in lung cancer. The time point: sample taken at primary tumor resection. Frozen PBMC, nontumor lung or tumor provided whole RNA, which was sequenced unsorted. TCRdb independently ran MiXCR on the 5' RACE reads; one entry per CDR3 protein. This sample has roughly 970 distinct CDR3 sequences, with 70% found just once. Sequencing used PBMCs, obtained at surgery. All receptors come from a male donor with early-stage non-small cell lung cancer.

This clonotype was counted only a few times. This beta chain appears as a stray read in a library generated for alpha chains; its size is not informative. The chain is built from TRBV4-2 and TRBJ2-7, with D unclear. V lost 0 bases to trimming and J lost 2 bases, with 5 bases between them. The CDR3 totals 13 residues. Germline loops: CDR1 LGHNA, CDR2 YNFKEQ. This CDR3 is CASSQDGTYEQYF. In nucleotides, the CDR3 is TGTGCCAGCAGCCAAGACGGCACCTACGAGCAGTACTTC.

Remarks on this clonotype: With the library built for alpha chains, this beta chain is off target and its frequency is not meaningful. This chain joins TRBV27 and TRBJ2-7, with TRBD1 as a possible D gene (6 bases). The germline V gene encodes CDR1 MNHEY and CDR2 SMNVEV (reference sequence). CDR3 size: 15 residues. Trimming cost V 1 base and J 1 base, with 11 bases left between them. The CDR3 DNA reads TGTGCCAGCAGTTTATTTGACGGGACATCCTACGAGCAGTACTTC. Translating it yields CASSLFDGTSYEQYF.